Listed below are T cell receptor beta chains from one sample, sequenced in a study of blood T cell repertoires in COVID-19. Clones were read by immunoSEQ multiplex PCR, and TCRdb kept only the in-frame ones, dropping some. Among fewer than 45,000 clones listed, 70% to 90% were seen once. Specimen: peripheral blood. The receptor source for this set is a human donor in a cohort sampled during active COVID-19. Each CDR3 is given with its conserved first and last residue. A D gene is named only where the DNA matches it firmly. For some rows the clone size is stated as once, few or many, or as a class when expanded; others skip it.

J | size | length | V | D | DNA | CDR3
TRBJ2-7 | NA | 13 | TRBV10-1 | NA | TGCGCCAGCAGTGGTGGGAGCTCCTACGAGCAGTACTTC | CASSGGSSYEQYF
TRBJ2-7 | NA | 16 | TRBV11-3 | TRBD1 | TGTGCCAGCAGCCCCCCGTGGGGACAGGGTTCCTACGAGCAGTACTTC | CASSPPWGQGSYEQYF
TRBJ2-1 | once | 15 | TRBV5-1 | NA | TGCGCCAGCAGCTTGGAGGCAGGATACTACAATGAGCAGTTCTTC | CASSLEAGYYNEQFF
TRBJ2-3 | NA | 17 | TRBV5-1 | NA | TGCGCCAGCAGCTTGGCCTGGTCTAGCGTTAGCACAGATACGCAGTATTTT | CASSLAWSSVSTDTQYF
TRBJ2-4 | NA | 12 | TRBV7-3 | TRBD1 | TGTGCCAGCAGCCCACAGGGGAACATTCAGTACTTC | CASSPQGNIQYF
TRBJ2-5 | NA | 14 | TRBV2 | NA | TGTGCCAGCAGTGTGGACAGAGCGGGGGAGACCCAGTACTTC | CASSVDRAGETQYF
TRBJ2-5 | NA | 15 | TRBV21-1 | NA | TGTGCCAGCAGCAAAGAGGGGCACAGGGGGCGGCCCCAGTACTTC | CASSKEGHRGRPQYF
TRBJ2-1 | NA | 15 | TRBV6-6 | NA | TGTGCCAGCAGTTTAGAGGGGGGGATTAACAATGAGCAGTTCTTC | CASSLEGGINNEQFF
TRBJ2-7 | NA | 17 | TRBV1 | NA | TGCACCAGCAGCCACTGTGGGATGGGCGGGGGACCGTACGAGCAGTACTTC | CTSSHCGMGGGPYEQYF
TRBJ1-3 | NA | 14 | TRBV5-6 | NA | TGTGCCAGCTCCCCTCTTCGTTCTGGAAACACCATATATTTT | CASSPLRSGNTIYF
TRBJ2-2 | NA | 15 | TRBV4-1 | TRBD1 | TGCGCCAGCAGCCTGGGGCAGGGGGACACCGGGGAGCTGTTTTTT | CASSLGQGDTGELFF
TRBJ1-1 | NA | 12 | TRBV20-1 | NA | TGCAGTGCTAGTGGAGCAAACACTGAAGCTTTCTTT | CSASGANTEAFF
TRBJ2-3 | NA | 13 | TRBV18 | NA | TGTGCCAGCTCACCGGGGGCAGGTGATACGCAGTATTTT | CASSPGAGDTQYF
TRBJ1-3 | NA | 15 | TRBV5-1 | TRBD1 | TGCGCCAGCAGCTGGGAGACAGGGGCTGGAAACACCATATATTTT | CASSWETGAGNTIYF
TRBJ1-1 | NA | 13 | TRBV29-1 | TRBD1 | TGCAGCGTTGTGGGCAGGGGGGACACTGAAGCTTTCTTT | CSVVGRGDTEAFF
TRBJ2-2 | NA | 14 | TRBV3-1/TRBV3-2 | NA | TGTGCCAGCAGCCAGTTTGGGAGCACCGGGGAGCTGTTTTTT | CASSQFGSTGELFF
TRBJ1-6 | NA | 15 | TRBV5-4 | NA | TGTGCCAGCAGCTTGGGACAGAACAATAATTCACCCCTCCACTTT | CASSLGQNNNSPLHF
TRBJ2-5 | NA | 16 | TRBV11-2 | TRBD1 | TGTGCCAGCAGGGGGGTGGGACAGGGACCACAAGAGACCCAGTACTTC | CASRGVGQGPQETQYF
TRBJ2-7 | few | 14 | TRBV5-1 | TRBD1 | TGCGCCAGCGCCCCAGGGGGTCCGACATACGAGCAGTACTTC | CASAPGGPTYEQYF
TRBJ1-5 | NA | 14 | TRBV2 | NA | TGTGCCAGCAGGGAGGGGCGGAATAATCAGCCCCAGCATTTT | CASREGRNNQPQHF
TRBJ2-1 | NA | 16 | TRBV29-1 | NA | TGCAGCGTGAGGGCCCCTTCTGGGTTGGGGTTCAATGAGCAGTTCTTC | CSVRAPSGLGFNEQFF
TRBJ2-3 | NA | 16 | TRBV9 | TRBD2 | TGTGCCAGCAGTCGACTAGCGGGGGGCTCCACAGATACGCAGTATTTT | CASSRLAGGSTDTQYF
TRBJ1-2 | few | 16 | TRBV6-5 | TRBD1 | TGTGCCAGCAGTTTTATCCGGACAGGGGGCAACTATGGCTACACCTTC | CASSFIRTGGNYGYTF
TRBJ2-1 | NA | 15 | TRBV5-1 | TRBD1 | TGCGCCAGCAGCTTGTCGGGACAGGGTGCCCATGAGCAGTTCTTC | CASSLSGQGAHEQFF
TRBJ1-5 | NA | 16 | TRBV5-5 | NA | TGTGCCAGCAGCTTGGGGGTGGGAGGGAGCAATCAGCCCCAGCATTTT | CASSLGVGGSNQPQHF
TRBJ1-5 | once | 18 | TRBV6-1 | NA | TGTGCCAGCAGTGAACAAGATCCCCGGGGGTATCACAATCAGCCCCAGCATTTT | CASSEQDPRGYHNQPQHF
TRBJ1-2 | NA | 12 | TRBV20-1 | NA | TGCAGTGCTAGTCGGGGGGCGGGTGGCTACACCTTC | CSASRGAGGYTF
TRBJ1-3 | once | 16 | TRBV18 | TRBD1 | TGTGCCAGCTCACCATCCGGGACAGGGACTGGAAACACCATATATTTT | CASSPSGTGTGNTIYF
TRBJ1-1 | NA | 14 | TRBV5-1 | NA | TGCGCCAGCAGCCTAGGGGGAGTTGGCACTGAAGCTTTCTTT | CASSLGGVGTEAFF
TRBJ2-3 | once | 15 | TRBV9 | TRBD1 | TGTGCCAGCAGCCCCCGGACAGGGACGGCAGATACGCAGTATTTT | CASSPRTGTADTQYF
TRBJ2-1 | once | 16 | TRBV24-1 | TRBD2 | TGTGCCACCAGTGATCGACCGGGACTAGGAAACAATGAGCAGTTCTTC | CATSDRPGLGNNEQFF
TRBJ1-6 | once | 16 | TRBV27 | NA | TGTGCCAGCAGTTTATCGGGGGGGTCCCATAATTCACCCCTCCACTTT | CASSLSGGSHNSPLHF
TRBJ2-3 | NA | 15 | TRBV24-1 | TRBD1 | TGTGCCACCAGGCCAGGGGGAGCTAGCACAGATACGCAGTATTTT | CATRPGGASTDTQYF
TRBJ2-1 | NA | 17 | TRBV7-6 | TRBD2 | TGTGCCAGCAGCTTAGGAAGCGGGGGGGCCCCCTACAATGAGCAGTTCTTC | CASSLGSGGAPYNEQFF
TRBJ2-2 | NA | 15 | TRBV9 | TRBD2 | TGTGCCAGCAGCATCCAAAGCGGGGTGGCCGGGGAGCTGTTTTTT | CASSIQSGVAGELFF
TRBJ2-2 | NA | 17 | TRBV15 | TRBD2 | TGTGCCACCAGCAGAGAACCAAGCGGGGGGGCCGACGGGGAGCTGTTTTTT | CATSREPSGGADGELFF
TRBJ1-6 | NA | 16 | TRBV19 | NA | TGTGCCAGTAGTATCGCCCCCGGACAGTATAATTCACCCCTCCACTTT | CASSIAPGQYNSPLHF
TRBJ2-7 | NA | 15 | TRBV5-1 | NA | TGCGCCAGCAGCTTGGTGTCAGGAAGCTCCTACGAGCAGTACTTC | CASSLVSGSSYEQYF
TRBJ2-5 | NA | 11 | TRBV20-1 | NA | TGCAGTGCTAGCCCCGAGGGAACCCAGTACTTC | CSASPEGTQYF
TRBJ2-2 | NA | 17 | TRBV7-8 | NA | TGTGCCAGCAGCTTAATGGGGCGCGGAATTTACACCGGGGAGCTGTTTTTT | CASSLMGRGIYTGELFF
TRBJ2-7 | NA | 13 | TRBV14 | TRBD1 | TGTGCCAGCAGCCAAGTCCGACAGGGGGGTCGGTACTTC | CASSQVRQGGRYF
TRBJ2-5 | NA | 13 | TRBV10-1 | TRBD1 | TGCGCCAGCGCCGGACAGGGACAAGAGACCCAGTACTTC | CASAGQGQETQYF
TRBJ1-6 | NA | 15 | TRBV27 | TRBD1 | TGTGCCAGCAGTTTGCCAGGACAGGGCAATTCACCCCTCCACTTT | CASSLPGQGNSPLHF
TRBJ1-5 | NA | 14 | TRBV7-9 | NA | TGTGCCAGCAGCTGGGACACCCTCAATCAGCCCCAGCATTTT | CASSWDTLNQPQHF
TRBJ2-2 | NA | 18 | TRBV4-1 | TRBD1 | TGCGCCAGCAGCCAAAGAGGCCCGGGACAGTGGGTAACCGGGGAGCTGTTTTTT | CASSQRGPGQWVTGELFF
TRBJ2-3 | NA | 13 | TRBV6-5 | NA | TGTGCCAGCAGGGGACTTTCTAGGGATACGCAGTATTTT | CASRGLSRDTQYF
TRBJ1-6 | few | 14 | TRBV7-8 | NA | TGTGCCAGCAGCTTAGGGCAGGGCGGCTCACCCCTCCACTTT | CASSLGQGGSPLHF
TRBJ2-1 | NA | 10 | TRBV29-1 | NA | TGCAGCACCAAGGAGGGAGCCTCGTTCTTC | CSTKEGASFF
TRBJ2-2 | few | 15 | TRBV9 | NA | TGTGCCAGCAGCGCAACTCCTAGCAACACCGGGGAGCTGTTTTTT | CASSATPSNTGELFF
TRBJ2-6 | NA | 16 | TRBV2 | NA | TGTGCCAGCAGTGATGGAGGGGTTGGTGGGGCCAACGTCCTGACTTTC | CASSDGGVGGANVLTF
TRBJ2-2 | NA | 13 | TRBV25-1 | NA | TGTGCCAGCAGTGAACGAGTAACCGGGGAGCTGTTTTTT | CASSERVTGELFF
TRBJ2-2 | NA | 17 | TRBV11-3 | TRBD2 | TGTGCCAGCAGCCCGGGACTAGCGGGGGGGCCCCCCGGGGAGCTGTTTTTT | CASSPGLAGGPPGELFF
TRBJ1-1 | NA | 11 | TRBV2 | NA | TGTGCCAGCAGCCATGGCCTTGAAGCTTTCTTT | CASSHGLEAFF
TRBJ2-7 | NA | 14 | TRBV9 | NA | TGTGCCAGCAGCGAAGGGGTTGGGCCCTACGAGCAGTACTTC | CASSEGVGPYEQYF
TRBJ2-1 | NA | 15 | TRBV7-2 | TRBD2 | TGTGCCAGCAGCCGGGGACTATCGTCGAGGGGTGAGCAGTTCTTC | CASSRGLSSRGEQFF
TRBJ2-1 | NA | 15 | TRBV11-3 | NA | TGTGCCAGCAGCTTCGACTCCGGGACAAACAATGAGCAGTTCTTC | CASSFDSGTNNEQFF
TRBJ1-6 | NA | 15 | TRBV11-2 | TRBD1 | TGTGCCAGCAGCTTAGGGGGGAACAGGGGTTCACCCCTCCACTTT | CASSLGGNRGSPLHF
TRBJ2-5 | NA | 15 | TRBV10-3 | TRBD1 | TGTGCCATCAGTGGGAGGGGACAGGGGACGGAGACCCAGTACTTC | CAISGRGQGTETQYF
TRBJ2-1 | once | 14 | TRBV6-6 | TRBD2 | TGTGCCAGCAACCAAGCGGGGGGGCCAGGTGAGCAGTTCTTC | CASNQAGGPGEQFF
TRBJ1-2 | NA | 14 | TRBV5-1 | TRBD1 | TGCGCCAGCAGCTTAGGGGACAGGGGCTATGGCTACACCTTC | CASSLGDRGYGYTF